The sequence of this TCR beta chain was determined in a study of lymphopenia after photon versus proton radiotherapy. The assay was immunoSEQ multiplex PCR, and TCRdb's table has in-frame clones only and misses some. The sample includes about 58,000 clones, roughly 83% of them seen just once. This CDR3 comprises 14 residues. CDR1 and CDR2 from the germline V gene are SGHTS and YDEGEE. V was pared by 3 bases and J by 8 bases, with 14 bases between. The source of this sequence is a man in his 60s with pancreatic cancer. The gene calls are TRBV5-8 and TRBJ2-2; D possibly corresponds to TRBD2 (5 bases). The sequencing here drew on peripheral blood, taken from a patient treated with proton-based radiotherapy. CDR3 protein: CASSSPGYQGELFF. The CDR3 DNA sequence: TGTGCCAGCAGCTCGCCGGGATACCAAGGGGAGCTGTTTTTT.